These 10 T cell receptor beta chains were all obtained from the same sample, sequenced in a study of T-cell reconstitution after alpha-beta-depleted transplantation in children. Unique molecular identifiers were used in preparing the TCRbeta library. One entry per CDR3 protein, called by TCRdb with MiXCR from the PCR reads. The sample consists of approximately 97,000 distinct CDR3 sequences, 4.5% to 7.5% of them appearing once. The starting material was PBMCs, mostly from graft donor cells, obtained 60 days after TCRalphabeta/CD19-depleted stem cell transplant. The receptors come from a female patient aged 2-10 years who had a stem cell transplant for Fanconi anemia, so the T cells may come from the graft donor.

This clonotype was detected ten times or more. The gene calls are TRBV3-1 and TRBJ2-1, with TRBD2 as a possible D gene (6 bases). Trimming removed 2 bases at V and 5 bases at J, with 19 bases between. CDR1 and CDR2 from the germline V gene are LGHDT and YNNKEL (reference sequence). This CDR3 comprises 17 residues. CDR3: CASSQWGGAPFHNEQFF. CDR3 nucleotides: TGTGCCAGCAGCCAATGGGGAGGAGCGCCGTTCCACAATGAGCAGTTCTTC.

The genes are TRBV5-1 and TRBJ2-2; unclear D gene. From germline, CDR1 is SGHRS and CDR2 YFSETQ. This CDR3 has 11 residues. Trimming pared 5 bases from V and 6 bases from J, leaving 5 bases between. CDR3 coding DNA: TGCGCCAGCAGGATTTCCGGGGAGCTGTTTTTT. This sequence encodes CASRISGELFF.

This sequence joins TRBV18 and TRBJ2-3; 11 bases are a match to TRBD2. The germline V gene has CDR1 KGHSH and CDR2 LQKENI. The CDR3 loop spans 17 amino acids. Trimming removed 2 bases from V and 4 bases from J; junction bases left unmatched: 8. This CDR3 is CASSPSRLAGRADTQYF. The DNA of the CDR3 is TGTGCCAGCTCACCATCTCGACTAGCGGGGCGGGCAGATACGCAGTATTTT.

This clonotype was recorded many times. The gene calls are TRBV29-1 and TRBJ1-1; TRBD1 is a possible D gene (6 bases). Per germline, CDR1 SQVTM and CDR2 ANQGSEA. The CDR3 contains 15 residues. The ends were cut back, 0 bases at V and 5 bases at J, with 16 bases in the middle. As DNA, the CDR3 is TGCAGCGTTGAAGACAGGGGAGGAGGGAGGACTGAAGCTTTCTTT. Translated: CSVEDRGGGRTEAFF.

This clonotype was observed a handful of times. The chain combines TRBV11-2 with TRBJ2-7; weak D call: TRBD1 (7 bases). Germline lookup yields CDR1 SGHAT and CDR2 FQNNGV. The CDR3 is 16 residues long. The V end was cut by 1 base, the J end by 4 bases, with 17 bases between. CDR3 sequence reads: CASSLVGGRGAYEQYF. The CDR3 bases are TGTGCCAGCAGCTTAGTAGGGGGCAGGGGGGCTTACGAGCAGTACTTC.

This clonotype was detected many times. The chain couples TRBV28 to TRBJ2-7; 8 bases are shared with TRBD1. CDR1 and CDR2 from the germline V gene are MDHEN and SYDVKM. Trimming at V came to 7 bases and at J to 3 bases, leaving 5 bases not matched to a gene. CDR3 size: 13 residues. CDR3 in amino acids: CASKTGQGYEQYF. CDR3 sequence (DNA): TGTGCCAGCAAGACCGGACAGGGCTACGAGCAGTACTTC.

The table lists this clonotype with many counts. The genes are TRBV28 and TRBJ2-7; D is possibly TRBD1 (5 bases). CDR1 and CDR2 from the germline V gene are MDHEN and SYDVKM. The CDR3 sequence is 14 residues long. Trimming shortened V by 3 bases and J by 3 bases, and 12 bases separated the two germline ends. The CDR3 DNA sequence: TGTGCCAGCAGTTTTCAGGGCAGTGTCTACGAGCAGTACTTC. This sequence encodes CASSFQGSVYEQYF.

This clonotype showed up many times. The rearrangement links TRBV5-6 to TRBJ2-2; tentatively, D is TRBD1 (6 bases). V was trimmed by 4 bases and J by 1 base, leaving 14 bases between them. Germline V gives CDR1 SGHDT, CDR2 YYEEEE. The CDR3 extends over 16 amino acids. The CDR3 sequence is CASSPGTRGNTGELFF. CDR3 bases: TGTGCCAGCAGCCCGGGGACACGGGGGAACACCGGGGAGCTGTTTTTT.

The sample holds many counts of this clonotype. V is TRBV5-1 and J is TRBJ2-5, with D hard to call. The length of the CDR3 is 12 residues. Trimming shortened V by 2 bases and J by 3 bases, and 5 bases separated the two germline ends. The V gene's germline CDR1 is SGHRS and CDR2 YFSETQ. CDR3 sequence: CASSFGKETQYF. In nucleotides, the CDR3 is TGCGCCAGCAGCTTCGGAAAAGAGACCCAGTACTTC. The entire variable domain, with the rest obtained from reference TRBV5-1 and TRBJ2-5, is as follows: KAGVTQTPRYLIKTRGQQVTLSCSPISGHRSVSWYQQTPGQGLQFLFEYFSETQRNKGNFPGRFSGRQFSNSRSEMNVSTLELGDSALYLCASSFGKETQYFGPGTRLLVL.

A single count supports this clonotype. The CDR3 does not close with the conserved phenylalanine or tryptophan, likely indicating a read error. The J gene is TRBJ1-2, the V gene TRBV12-3 or TRBV12-4, with D perhaps matching TRBD1 (6 bases). CDR3 length: 16 amino acids. V was cut by 2 bases and J by 3 bases, with 16 bases left in between. CDR3 coding DNA: TGTGCCAGCAGTTTAAATAGAATTGGACAGTACTATGGCTACACCTGC. Residues: CASSLNRIGQYYGYTC.